Listed here are 7 T cell receptor beta chains from one sample, sequenced in a study of blood T cell repertoires in COVID-19. The assay was immunoSEQ multiplex PCR, and TCRdb's table has in-frame clones only and misses some. The sample lists approximately 64,000 clones, about four fifths occurring once. The sample taken for sequencing was peripheral blood. These TCRs come from a woman aged 70 to 79 with acute or convalescent COVID-19.

This chain links TRBV6-2 or TRBV6-3 with TRBJ2-1; 10 nucleotides line up with TRBD2. J gave up 9 bases and V 0 bases, and 5 bases lay outside the gene matches. The V gene's germline CDR1 is MNHEY and CDR2 SVGEGT. This CDR3 spans 15 amino acids. The CDR3: CASSYSGTSDAEQFF. The CDR3 DNA sequence: TGTGCCAGCAGTTACTCCGGGACTAGCGACGCTGAGCAGTTCTTC.

The chain is built from TRBV15 and TRBJ2-3; TRBD2 is a possible D gene (7 bases). This CDR3 spans 14 amino acids. V lost 1 base, J lost 8 bases, and 13 bases lay in between. CDR1 and CDR2 (germline): LNHNV, YYDKDF (reference sequence). CDR3 nucleotide sequence: TGTGCCACCAGCAGAGGCGGGGGCCTTGTTACGCAGTATTTT. Protein product: CATSRGGGLVTQYF.

This chain joins TRBV6-1 and TRBJ2-7; D is possibly TRBD1 (6 bases). The V and J ends lost 2 bases and 0 bases respectively, with 11 bases between them. The CDR3 spans 15 residues. Germline V gene sequence: CDR1 MNHNS, CDR2 SASEGT. The CDR3: CASSEPWTASYEQYF. The CDR3 coding sequence is TGTGCCAGCAGTGAACCCTGGACAGCCTCCTACGAGCAGTACTTC.

J is TRBJ2-7 and V is TRBV7-2, with D possibly being TRBD2 (6 bases). Germline V gene data show CDR1 as SGHTA and CDR2 as FQGNSA. CDR3 length equals 14 residues. With 5 bases removed from V and 0 bases from J, the gap between germline ends came to 11 bases. The CDR3 region has the DNA TGTGCCAGCAGCCCTGTTAGCGGCTCCTACGAGCAGTACTTC. Translating gives CASSPVSGSYEQYF.

This chain connects TRBV11-2 to TRBJ2-1; D perhaps matches TRBD2 (6 bases). Trimming shortened V by 5 bases and J by 4 bases, and 15 bases separated the two germline ends. CDR3 length: 15 residues. The germline V gene has CDR1 SGHAT and CDR2 FQNNGV. DNA for the CDR3: TGTGCCAGCAGCCCACTACCGGGGGTATACAATGAGCAGTTCTTC. It yields the protein CASSPLPGVYNEQFF.

This chain joins TRBV6-2 or TRBV6-3 and TRBJ2-5, with D possibly TRBD2 on 6 matching bases. The germline V gene has CDR1 MNHEY and CDR2 SVGEGT. The CDR3 is 13 amino acids. Between the trimmed V and J ends, which lost 6 bases and 1 base, there was a span of 9 bases. The chain's CDR3 is CASSTGLQETQYF. The CDR3 coding sequence is TGTGCCAGCAGCACGGGACTCCAAGAGACCCAGTACTTC.

The chain joins TRBV30 to TRBJ2-4; tentative D call: TRBD2 (6 bases). Trimming removed 1 base at V and 4 bases at J, with 14 bases between. The CDR3 loop spans 15 amino acids. The V gene's germline CDR1 is GTSNPN and CDR2 SVGIG (reference sequence). CDR3 DNA sequence: TGTGCCTGGAGTGGGTTCGTCGGGACTAAAAACATTCAGTACTTC. This gives the protein CAWSGFVGTKNIQYF.